This T cell receptor beta chain was identified in a study of blood T cell repertoires in COVID-19. Background on the study: Sites in the United States, Italy and Spain provided acute and convalescent COVID-19 samples. T cells, B-cell-depleted T cells, or PBMCs supplied cDNA or gDNA.

Categorization into cohorts depended on clinical history that participants reported. The table came from immunoSEQ multiplex PCR; TCRdb's copy has only in-frame clones and leaves some out. The sample comprises some 200,000 clones, around 89% of which are singletons, and more than 3% rests with the top ten. With regard to this clone: Other nucleotide sequences in the sample specify the same CDR3.

V lost 1 base to trimming and J lost 0 bases, with 3 bases between them. Germline CDR1 is SGHAT and CDR2 is FQNNGV. The CDR3 is 13 amino acids. The origin of this receptor is a woman aged 18 to 35 in a cohort exposed to, infected with or recovered from COVID-19 (not recorded which). Sequencing was carried out using PBMCs or T cells enriched from blood (not recorded which). The V gene is TRBV11-2, the J gene TRBJ1-1; D is unresolved. The chain's CDR3 is CASSLVMNTEAFF. CDR3 nucleotide sequence: TGTGCCAGCAGCTTAGTCATGAACACTGAAGCTTTCTTT.